The 8 T cell receptor beta chains given below trace back to one sample, sequenced in a study of T cells in Graves' hyperthyroidism and ophthalmopathy. The source material, RNA transcripts, was used to amplify TCR beta CDR3 regions. The HTBI primer set was used in a first-round RT-PCR of the TCR CDR3. A single record per CDR3 protein comes from TCRdb applying MiXCR to the multiplex PCR reads. Of hundreds of thousands of distinct CDR3 sequences in the sample, less than 25% were seen once. The sequenced sample was blood. These receptor sequences come from a young man with Graves' ophthalmopathy.

This rearrangement joins TRBV6-4 to TRBJ2-1, with TRBD2 identical over 8 bases. Looked up from germline, CDR1 is MRHNA and CDR2 is SNTAGT. There are 15 residues in the CDR3. With V trimmed by 2 bases and J by 6 bases, 6 bases remained unmatched. The CDR3 region has the DNA TGTGCCAGCAGTGACGGGTTAGCGGGACGCAATGAGCAGTTCTTC. Translated: CASSDGLAGRNEQFF.

This clonotype was counted between two and nine times. The chain employs TRBV4-1 and TRBJ2-7; 10 bases align to TRBD1. Germline V gene data show CDR1 as MGHRA and CDR2 as YSYEKL. The V and J ends lost 3 bases and 3 bases, in that order; junction bases with no gene match: 5. CDR3 length: 15 amino acids. CDR3 sequence (DNA): TGCGCCAGCAGCCAGGGGACAGGGGTCGGCTACGAGCAGTACTTC. The encoded protein is CASSQGTGVGYEQYF.

This clonotype has ten or more counts. This chain connects TRBV28 to TRBJ2-1; 8 nucleotides line up with TRBD2. Trimming took 4 bases from V and 12 from J; bases not matched to a gene: 14. This CDR3 is 15 amino acids long. From germline, CDR1 is MDHEN and CDR2 SYDVKM. CDR3 region: CASSWSGEYAGGQFF. CDR3 sequence (DNA): TGTGCCAGCAGTTGGTCAGGGGAATATGCGGGGGGGCAGTTCTTC.

This chain joins TRBV6-1 and TRBJ1-3, with TRBD1 matching 9 bases. After removal of 6 bases from V and 0 bases from J, the junction contained 15 bases not matched to a gene. Germline V CDR1 and CDR2: MNHNS, SASEGT. The CDR3 is 19 residues long. CDR3 DNA: TGTGCCAGCAGCCTACTCGGACAGGGGATAATGGACTCTGGAAACACCATATATTTT. Translation gives CASSLLGQGIMDSGNTIYF.

This clonotype has a handful of counts. The chain uses TRBV9 and TRBJ2-1, with D unclear. The germline gives CDR1 SGDLS, CDR2 YYNGEE. This CDR3 has 12 residues. Trimming took 4 bases from V and 9 from J, leaving 11 bases between them. The DNA for the CDR3 is TGTGCCAGCAGCTCCCCAAGCAGTGAGCAGTTCTTC. As protein: CASSSPSSEQFF.

On this clonotype itself: One end of the junction varies from germline; a read error may be responsible. The chain links TRBV14 to TRBJ1-6; no clear D. The CDR3 covers 16 residues. CDR1 SGHDN and CDR2 FVKESK come from the germline V gene. CDR3 region: CASSQDGSSYNSPLLF. The CDR3 coding sequence is TGTGCCAGCAGCCAAGACGGTAGCTCCTATAATTCACCCCTCCTCTTT.

A few counts support this clonotype. J is TRBJ1-5 and V is TRBV12-3 or TRBV12-4; TRBD1 aligns across 7 bases. CDR3 length equals 15 residues. Trimming at V came to 6 bases and at J to 0 bases, leaving 5 bases not matched to a gene. The CDR3 reads CASRRTGGSNQPQHF. CDR3 nucleotide sequence: TGTGCCAGCAGAAGGACAGGCGGTAGCAATCAGCCCCAGCATTTT.

In its sample, this clonotype was seen a few times. V and J are TRBV2 and TRBJ2-3, with D tentatively TRBD2 (5 bases). V was shortened by 7 bases and J by 0 bases, with 8 bases between the two germline ends. Germline V lookup: CDR1 SNHLY, CDR2 FYNNEI. The CDR3 has 13 amino acids. This chain's CDR3 is CASKGGSTDTQYF. CDR3 bases: TGTGCCAGCAAGGGCGGGAGCACAGATACGCAGTATTTT.